These 11 T cell receptor beta chains were all obtained from the same sample, sequenced in a study of PD-1 blockade in mismatch repair-deficient tumors. Profiled with immunoSEQ multiplex PCR; TCRdb holds only in-frame clones, not every one. The sample has tens of thousands of clones; 81% are singletons. Material: peripheral blood, obtained 12 weeks after starting pembrolizumab. The receptor source for this set is an adult with mismatch repair-deficient cancer.

The chain joins TRBV9 to TRBJ2-5; 11 nucleotides agree with TRBD2. From germline, CDR1 is SGDLS and CDR2 YYNGEE. This CDR3 has 15 amino acids. With V trimmed by 1 base and J by 5 bases, 4 bases remained unmatched. The CDR3 DNA is TGTGCCAGCAGCGTAACTAGCGGGAGTACGGAGACCCAGTACTTC. Amino acids: CASSVTSGSTETQYF.

The V gene is TRBV11-3, the J gene TRBJ2-1; tentative D call: TRBD1 (6 bases). The CDR3 is 16 residues long. Germline CDR1 reads SGHNT; CDR2 reads YENEEA. The V end lost 3 bases, the J end lost 0 bases, and 12 bases lay between the germline ends. Here the CDR3 DNA reads TGTGCCAGCAGCTTTGGGGGCGGTGTCTCCTACAATGAGCAGTTCTTC. The encoded protein is CASSFGGGVSYNEQFF. Full variable domain (rest looked up from reference TRBV11-3 and TRBJ2-1): EAGVVQSPRYKIIEKKQPVAFWCNPISGHNTLYWYLQNLGQGPELLIRYENEEAVDDSQLPKDRFSAERLKGVDSTLKIQPAELGDSAVYLCASSFGGGVSYNEQFFGPGTRLTVL.

V usage is TRBV7-6 and J usage is TRBJ2-1; D is unclear. Germline V gives CDR1 SGHVS, CDR2 FNYEAQ. This CDR3 comprises 13 residues. V lost 5 bases to trimming and J lost 0 bases, with 5 bases between them. The DNA for the CDR3 is TGTGCCAGCAGCGAGAGCTCCTACAATGAGCAGTTCTTC. Its protein is CASSESSYNEQFF.

This chain uses TRBV11-1 with TRBJ2-3; 12 bases align to TRBD1. The length of the CDR3 is 16 residues. V gave up 1 base and J gave up 3 bases; unmatched junction bases: 2. Germline-derived CDR1 and CDR2 are SGHAT and FQDESV (reference sequence). The CDR3 is CASSLGGQGATDTQYF. The CDR3 DNA reads as TGTGCCAGCAGCTTAGGGGGACAGGGGGCTACAGATACGCAGTATTTT.

The V call is TRBV29-1, the J call TRBJ2-3; a possible D gene is TRBD2 (6 bases). The CDR3 spans 12 residues. The germline V gene encodes CDR1 SQVTM and CDR2 ANQGSEA. Trimming pared 4 bases from V and 4 bases from J, leaving 9 bases between. CDR3 sequence: CSVARLADTQYF. CDR3 in DNA: TGCAGCGTTGCGAGACTAGCAGATACGCAGTATTTT.

The chain combines TRBV30 with TRBJ1-1, with 7 bases aligning to TRBD1. The length of the CDR3 is 15 residues. The V gene end was trimmed by 2 bases and the J gene end by 2 bases; junction bases not matched to a gene: 8. The germline CDR1 and CDR2 sequences are GTSNPN and SVGIG (reference sequence). CDR3 sequence (DNA): TGTGCCTGGAGTCCTCGACAGGGTTTCAACACTGAAGCTTTCTTT. Translation gives CAWSPRQGFNTEAFF.

This chain connects TRBV15 to TRBJ1-4, with 7 bases matching TRBD1. The junction had 7 bases not matched to a gene; V was cut back by 1 base and J by 8 bases. There are 15 residues in the CDR3. Germline V lookup: CDR1 LNHNV, CDR2 YYDKDF (reference sequence). The DNA for the CDR3 is TGTGCCACCAGCAGAGTGGCAGGGGGAGGCGAAAAACTGTTTTTT. Amino acids: CATSRVAGGGEKLFF.

The chain is built from TRBV27 and TRBJ1-3; TRBD1 matches 9 bases. V was pared by 6 bases and J by 3 bases, with 6 bases of the junction left unmatched. The CDR3 extends over 15 amino acids. The germline CDR1 and CDR2 sequences are MNHEY and SMNVEV (reference sequence). This CDR3 reads CASRGQGSFGNTIYF. CDR3 bases: TGTGCCAGCAGGGGACAGGGAAGCTTTGGAAACACCATATATTTT.

The V call is TRBV5-8, the J call TRBJ2-1; 11 bases agree with TRBD2. CDR1 is SGHTS, CDR2 YDEGEE, per germline. The CDR3 is 16 amino acids. Trimming removed 6 bases from V and 9 bases from J; junction bases left unmatched: 14. In nucleotides, the CDR3 is TGTGCCAGCACGTTGAATTTAGCGGGGGGGGGCAGTGAGCAGTTCTTC. Protein product: CASTLNLAGGGSEQFF.

The chain links TRBV27 to TRBJ2-7, with 9 positions matching TRBD1. This CDR3 is 15 amino acids long. In germline, CDR1 is MNHEY, CDR2 SMNVEV (reference sequence). After removal of 2 bases from V and 5 bases from J, the junction contained 7 bases not matched to a gene. CDR3 loop: CASSLIGDRVHEQYF. The CDR3 DNA is TGTGCCAGCAGTTTAATAGGGGACAGGGTCCACGAGCAGTACTTC.

The chain joins TRBV5-4 to TRBJ2-3, with 9 nucleotides matching TRBD2. In germline, CDR1 is SGHNT, CDR2 YYREEE (reference sequence). The CDR3 has 17 residues. V shed 1 base and J 3 bases; nucleotides not matched to a gene: 9. The CDR3, as DNA: TGTGCCAGCAGCTTGAAGCGGGAGGTGGGTCGAACAGATACGCAGTATTTT. Protein sequence: CASSLKREVGRTDTQYF.